The present T cell receptor (beta chain) was sequenced within a study of human T cells and chemical hapten exposure. Broader study findings: Significantly more large CDR3 similarity clusters were formed by expanded TCRs than by controls.

Library preparation tagged each individual cDNA molecule with a unique molecular identifier. TCRdb ran MiXCR on the RACE reads and lists one entry per CDR3 protein. The sample lists just over 70,000 distinct CDR3 sequences; roughly 11% were seen once. Indicated time point: patch test 3, about 24 weeks after DPC sensitization. The treatment here: therapeutic diphenylcyclopropenone sensitization with weekly scalp DPC. Note on this clonotype: Its antigen is still unknown.

Specimen: whole blood, collected in connection with sensitization to the hapten diphenylcyclopropenone (DPC). The receptor's source is a woman aged 45 to 65 with alopecia areata. Some clones in this sample may be carry-over from other donors' samples.

DNA for the CDR3: TGTGCCAGCAGCCCCTGGGGGCGGTCGGATGAGCAGTTCTTC. Protein sequence: CASSPWGRSDEQFF. The V and J genes are TRBV7-9 and TRBJ2-1, with D possibly TRBD1 on 6 matching bases. The V end lost 5 bases, the J end lost 8 bases, and 16 bases lay between the germline ends. Germline lookup yields CDR1 SEHNR and CDR2 FQNEAQ (reference sequence). The CDR3 extends over 14 amino acids.